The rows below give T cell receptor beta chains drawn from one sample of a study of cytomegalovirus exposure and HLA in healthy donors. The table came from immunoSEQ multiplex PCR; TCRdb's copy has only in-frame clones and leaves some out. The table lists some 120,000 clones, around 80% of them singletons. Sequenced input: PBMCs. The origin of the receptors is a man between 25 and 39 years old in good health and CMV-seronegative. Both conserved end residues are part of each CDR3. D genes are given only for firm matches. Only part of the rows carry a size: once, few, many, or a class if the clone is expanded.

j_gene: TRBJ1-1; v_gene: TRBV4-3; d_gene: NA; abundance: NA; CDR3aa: CASSQEGGSTEAFF
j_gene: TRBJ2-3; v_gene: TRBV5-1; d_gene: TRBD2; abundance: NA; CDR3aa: CASSLDAGGTDTQYF
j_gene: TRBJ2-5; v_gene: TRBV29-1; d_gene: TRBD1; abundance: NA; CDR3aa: CSVDGQGAETQYF
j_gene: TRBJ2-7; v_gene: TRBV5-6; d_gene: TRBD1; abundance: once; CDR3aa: CASRRLGQGAYEQYF
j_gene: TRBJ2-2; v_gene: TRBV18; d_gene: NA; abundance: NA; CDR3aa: CASSPDSGINTGELFF
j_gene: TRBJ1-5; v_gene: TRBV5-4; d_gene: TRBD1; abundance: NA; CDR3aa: CASSLDRGPNQPQHF
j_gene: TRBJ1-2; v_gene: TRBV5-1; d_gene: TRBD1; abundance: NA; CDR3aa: CAIETGMGYTF
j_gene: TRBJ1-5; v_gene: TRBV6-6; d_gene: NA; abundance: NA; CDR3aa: CAATGTSSNQPQHF
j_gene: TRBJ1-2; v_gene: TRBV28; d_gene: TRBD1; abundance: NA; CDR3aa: CASSFNRQGEYYGYTF
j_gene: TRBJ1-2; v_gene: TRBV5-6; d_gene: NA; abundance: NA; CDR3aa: CASSLDLQGYTF
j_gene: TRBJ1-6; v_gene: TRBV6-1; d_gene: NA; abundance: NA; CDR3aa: CASSTRQNSPLHF
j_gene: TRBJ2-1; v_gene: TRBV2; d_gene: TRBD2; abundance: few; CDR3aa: CASSEALREGEQFF
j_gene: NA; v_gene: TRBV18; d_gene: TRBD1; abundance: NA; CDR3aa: CASQLGQQSHEQYF
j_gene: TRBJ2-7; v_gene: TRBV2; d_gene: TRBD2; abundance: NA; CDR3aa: CASSYPGGAYEQYF
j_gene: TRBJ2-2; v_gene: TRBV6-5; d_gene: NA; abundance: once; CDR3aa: CASFSRERAGELFF
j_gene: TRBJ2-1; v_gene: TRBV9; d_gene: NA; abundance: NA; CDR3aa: CASSVGWLADYNEQFF
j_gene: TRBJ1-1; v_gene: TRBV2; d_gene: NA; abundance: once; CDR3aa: CASVLRNTEAFF
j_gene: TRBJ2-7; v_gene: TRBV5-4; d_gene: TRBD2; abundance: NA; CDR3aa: CASSLDLAAYEQYF
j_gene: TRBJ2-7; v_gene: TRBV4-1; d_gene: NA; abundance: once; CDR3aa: CASSQTGGEQYF
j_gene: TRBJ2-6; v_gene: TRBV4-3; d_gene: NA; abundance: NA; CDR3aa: CASSQGSPATNSGANVLTF
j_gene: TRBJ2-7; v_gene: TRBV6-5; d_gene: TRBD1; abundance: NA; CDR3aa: CASKPRQGPYEQYF
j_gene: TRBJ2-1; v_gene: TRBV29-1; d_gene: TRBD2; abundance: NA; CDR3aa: CSVGTVTSGEYNEQFF
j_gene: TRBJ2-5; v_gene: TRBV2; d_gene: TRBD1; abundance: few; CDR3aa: CARKQGAGETQYF
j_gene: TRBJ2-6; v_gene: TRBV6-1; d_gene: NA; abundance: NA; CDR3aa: CASSDPRSGANVLTF
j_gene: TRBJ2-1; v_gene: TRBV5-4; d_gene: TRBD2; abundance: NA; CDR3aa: CASSPLAGYYNEQFF
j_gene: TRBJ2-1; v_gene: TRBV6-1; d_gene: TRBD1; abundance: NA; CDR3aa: CASISNRGVWNEQFF
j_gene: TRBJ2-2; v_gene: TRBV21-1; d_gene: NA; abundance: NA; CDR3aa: CASSKAPHRDFTGGLFF
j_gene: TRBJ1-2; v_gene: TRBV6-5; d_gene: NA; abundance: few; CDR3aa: CASSYSGTPGNGYTF
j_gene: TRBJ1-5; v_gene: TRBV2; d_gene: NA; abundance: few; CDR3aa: CASRSTVNQPQHF
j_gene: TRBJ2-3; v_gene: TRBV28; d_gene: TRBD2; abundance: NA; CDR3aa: CASSFIGLAGGTDTQYF
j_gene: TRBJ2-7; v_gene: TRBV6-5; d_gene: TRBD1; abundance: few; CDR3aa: CASSYGQGDYEQYF
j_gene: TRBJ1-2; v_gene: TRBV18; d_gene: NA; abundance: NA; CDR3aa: CASSPTVNYGYTF
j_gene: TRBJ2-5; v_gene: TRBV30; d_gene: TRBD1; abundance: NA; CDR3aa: CAWSTRTGGWETQYF
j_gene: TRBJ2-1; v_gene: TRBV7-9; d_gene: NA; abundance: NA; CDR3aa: CASSPRTPQGNEQFF
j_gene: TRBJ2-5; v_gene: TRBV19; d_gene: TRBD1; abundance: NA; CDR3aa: CASSGTGQETQYF
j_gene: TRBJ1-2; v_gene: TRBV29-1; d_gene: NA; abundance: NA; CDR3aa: CSVHRINYGYTF
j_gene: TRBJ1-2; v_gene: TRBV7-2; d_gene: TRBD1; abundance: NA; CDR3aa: CASSWRDRGGYTF
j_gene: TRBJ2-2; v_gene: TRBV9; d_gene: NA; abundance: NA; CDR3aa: CASNPEGGTGELFF
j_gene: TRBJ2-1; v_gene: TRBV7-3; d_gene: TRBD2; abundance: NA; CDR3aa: CASSRGLAGYNEQFF
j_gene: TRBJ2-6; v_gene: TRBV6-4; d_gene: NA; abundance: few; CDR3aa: CASSQDSSGANVLTF
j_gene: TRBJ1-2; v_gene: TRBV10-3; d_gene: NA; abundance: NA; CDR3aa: CAISESRQPYGYTF
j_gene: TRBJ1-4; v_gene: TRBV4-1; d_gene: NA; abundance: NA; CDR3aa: CASSQDPGSNEKLFF
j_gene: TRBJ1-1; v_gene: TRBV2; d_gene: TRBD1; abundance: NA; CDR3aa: CASRLTGESAEAFF
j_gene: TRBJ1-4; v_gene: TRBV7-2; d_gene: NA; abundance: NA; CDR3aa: CASSFRGGEKLFF
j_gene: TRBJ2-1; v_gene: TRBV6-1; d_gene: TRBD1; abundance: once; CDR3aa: CASRRQGNEQFF
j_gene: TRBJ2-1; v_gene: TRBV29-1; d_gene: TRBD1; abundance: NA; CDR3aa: CSVGTGGNEQFF
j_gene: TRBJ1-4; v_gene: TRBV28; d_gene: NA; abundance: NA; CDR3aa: CASRARGEKLFF
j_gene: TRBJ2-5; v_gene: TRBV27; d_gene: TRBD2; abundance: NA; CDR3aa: CASSSGLAGVKETQYF
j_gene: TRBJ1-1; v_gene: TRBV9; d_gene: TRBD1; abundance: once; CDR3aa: CASSASGGEAFF
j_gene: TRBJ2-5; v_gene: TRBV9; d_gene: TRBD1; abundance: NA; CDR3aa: CASSVVGTGILETQYF
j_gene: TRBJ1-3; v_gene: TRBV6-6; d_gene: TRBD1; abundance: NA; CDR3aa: CASRENRGRGNTIYF
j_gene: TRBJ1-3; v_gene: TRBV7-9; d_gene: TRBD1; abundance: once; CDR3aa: CASSASQRGLSGNTIYF
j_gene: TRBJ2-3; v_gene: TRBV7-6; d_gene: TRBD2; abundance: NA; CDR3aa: CASSLGASGVADTQYF
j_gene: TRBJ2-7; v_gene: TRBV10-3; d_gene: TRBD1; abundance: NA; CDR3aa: CAISEWTGGLEQYF